Below, one T cell receptor beta chain is given with its context. The data derive from a study of blood T cell repertoires in COVID-19. Whole-study context: Samples representing acute and convalescent COVID-19 were sourced from the United States, Italy and Spain.

Assay: immunoSEQ multiplex PCR; the TCRdb copy retains only in-frame clones and omits some. Of about 120,000 clones detected, about four fifths appear once; the ten largest clones hold around 3.9%. Recovered participants had two consecutive negative NP/OP PCR tests, healthcare professional clearance, or symptom resolution. Material: PBMCs or T cells enriched from blood (not recorded which). This clonotype was obtained from a woman aged 25-40 years who had recovered from COVID-19.

The CDR3 region is CASSQARGQAGGYTF. The CDR3 DNA follows: TGTGCCAGCAGCCAAGCAAGGGGGCAGGCTGGGGGCTACACCTTC. The rearrangement links TRBV3-1 (or the pseudogene TRBV3-2) to TRBJ1-2, with 7 positions matching TRBD1. CDR1 and CDR2 (germline): LGHDT, YNNKEL (reference sequence). After removal of 1 base from V and 8 bases from J, the junction contained 10 bases not matched to a gene. The CDR3 has 15 amino acids.